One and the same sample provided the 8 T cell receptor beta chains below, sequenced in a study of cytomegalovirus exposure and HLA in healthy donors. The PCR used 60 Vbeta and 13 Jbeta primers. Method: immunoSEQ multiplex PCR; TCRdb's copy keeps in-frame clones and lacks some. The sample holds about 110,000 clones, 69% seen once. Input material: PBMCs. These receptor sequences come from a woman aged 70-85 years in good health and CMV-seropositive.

CDR3 loop: CASGGSPYEQYF. For the CDR3, the DNA is TGCGCCAGCGGCGGGTCCCCCTACGAGCAGTACTTC. The rearrangement uses TRBV10-2 and TRBJ2-7; TRBD2 is a possible D gene (5 bases). Germline assignment: CDR1 WSHSY and CDR2 SAAADI. The V end lost 8 bases, the J end lost 2 bases, and 10 bases lay between the germline ends. This CDR3 contains 12 residues.

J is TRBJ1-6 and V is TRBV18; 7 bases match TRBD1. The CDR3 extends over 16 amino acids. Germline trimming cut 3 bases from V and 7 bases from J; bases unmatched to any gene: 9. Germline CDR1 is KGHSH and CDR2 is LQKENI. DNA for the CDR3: TGTGCCAGCTCACCTGGACAGGCCCTAGTCAATTCACCCCTCCACTTT. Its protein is CASSPGQALVNSPLHF.

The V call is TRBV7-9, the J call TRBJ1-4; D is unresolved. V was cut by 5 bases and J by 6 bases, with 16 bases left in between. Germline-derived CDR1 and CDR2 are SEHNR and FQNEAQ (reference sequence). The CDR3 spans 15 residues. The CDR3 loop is CASSRAAGFDEKLFF. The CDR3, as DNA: TGTGCCAGCAGCCGAGCCGCGGGGTTCGATGAAAAACTGTTTTTT.

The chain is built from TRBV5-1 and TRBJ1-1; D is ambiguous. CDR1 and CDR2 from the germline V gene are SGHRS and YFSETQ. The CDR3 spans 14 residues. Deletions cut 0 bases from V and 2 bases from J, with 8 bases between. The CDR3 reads CASSLGQVNTEAFF. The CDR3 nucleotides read TGCGCCAGCAGCTTGGGGCAGGTTAACACTGAAGCTTTCTTT.

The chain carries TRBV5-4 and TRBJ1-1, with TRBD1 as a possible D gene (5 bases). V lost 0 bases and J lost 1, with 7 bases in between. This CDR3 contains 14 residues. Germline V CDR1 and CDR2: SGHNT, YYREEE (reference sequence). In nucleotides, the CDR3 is TGTGCCAGCAGCTTGGGGGGCACGAACACTGAAGCTTTCTTT. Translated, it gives CASSLGGTNTEAFF.

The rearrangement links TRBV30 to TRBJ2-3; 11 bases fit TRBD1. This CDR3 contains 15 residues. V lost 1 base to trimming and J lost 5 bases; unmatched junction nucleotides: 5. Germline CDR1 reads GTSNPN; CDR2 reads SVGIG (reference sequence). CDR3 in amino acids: CAWSEGDRGKDTQYF. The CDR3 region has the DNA TGTGCCTGGAGTGAAGGGGACAGGGGGAAAGATACGCAGTATTTT.

The CDR3, as DNA: TGTGCCAGCAGCTTAGCTGCGGGGGGGCCCTACGAGCAGTACTTC. It is translated as CASSLAAGGPYEQYF. V gene TRBV7-6 combines with J gene TRBJ2-7; 9 bases line up with TRBD2. CDR1 and CDR2 from the germline V gene are SGHVS and FNYEAQ. The length of the CDR3 is 15 residues. The V gene end was trimmed by 0 bases and the J gene end by 2 bases; junction bases not matched to a gene: 2.

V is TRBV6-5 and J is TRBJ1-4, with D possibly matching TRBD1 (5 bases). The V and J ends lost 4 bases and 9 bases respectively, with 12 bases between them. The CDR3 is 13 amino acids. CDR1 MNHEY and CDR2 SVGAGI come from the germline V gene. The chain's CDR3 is CASSSQDSQKLFF. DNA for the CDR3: TGTGCCAGCAGTTCCCAAGACAGCCAAAAACTGTTTTTT.